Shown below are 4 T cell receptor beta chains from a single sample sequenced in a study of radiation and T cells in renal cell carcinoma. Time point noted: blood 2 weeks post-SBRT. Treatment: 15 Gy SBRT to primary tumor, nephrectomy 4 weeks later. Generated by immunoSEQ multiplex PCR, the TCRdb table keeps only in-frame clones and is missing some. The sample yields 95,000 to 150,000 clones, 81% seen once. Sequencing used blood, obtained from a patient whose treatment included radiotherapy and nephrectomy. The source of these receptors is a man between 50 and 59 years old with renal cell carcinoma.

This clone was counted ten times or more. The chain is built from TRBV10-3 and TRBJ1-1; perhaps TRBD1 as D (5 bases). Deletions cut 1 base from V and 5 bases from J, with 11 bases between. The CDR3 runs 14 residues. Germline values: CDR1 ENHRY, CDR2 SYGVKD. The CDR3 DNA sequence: TGTGCCATCAGTGAGTATGGGGGAAGGACTGAAGCTTTCTTT. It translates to CAISEYGGRTEAFF.

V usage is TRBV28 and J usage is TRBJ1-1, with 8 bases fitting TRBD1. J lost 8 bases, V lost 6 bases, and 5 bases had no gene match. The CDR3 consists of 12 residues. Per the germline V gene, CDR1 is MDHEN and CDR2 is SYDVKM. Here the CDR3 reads CASRLGTGEAFF. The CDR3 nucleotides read TGTGCCAGCAGGCTCGGGACAGGCGAAGCTTTCTTT. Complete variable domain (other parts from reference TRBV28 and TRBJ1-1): DVKVTQSSRYLVKRTGEKVFLECVQDMDHENMFWYRQDPGLGLRLIYFSYDVKMKEKGDIPEGYSVSREKKERFSLILESASTNQTSMYLCASRLGTGEAFFGQGTRLTVV.

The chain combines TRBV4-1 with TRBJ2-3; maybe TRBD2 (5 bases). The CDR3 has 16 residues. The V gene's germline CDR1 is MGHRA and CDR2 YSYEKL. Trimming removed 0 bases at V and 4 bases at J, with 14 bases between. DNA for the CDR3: TGCGCCAGCAGCCAAGACTACGGGCTAGCAGCAGATACGCAGTATTTT. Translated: CASSQDYGLAADTQYF.

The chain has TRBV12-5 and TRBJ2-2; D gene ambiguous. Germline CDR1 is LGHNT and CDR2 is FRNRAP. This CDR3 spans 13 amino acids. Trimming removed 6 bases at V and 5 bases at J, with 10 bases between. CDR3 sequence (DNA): TGTGCTAGTGGCCTTACCCCAACCGGGGAGCTGTTTTTT. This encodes CASGLTPTGELFF.